The 10 T cell receptor beta chains reported below all come from one sample, sequenced in a study of blood T cells in healthy people across ages. It was with a sample-barcoded 5' primer and a J-beta primer mix that a second PCR of about 6 to 12 cycles was run. TCRdb used MiXCR to reprocess the 5' RACE reads, holding one entry per CDR3 protein. The repertoire holds 550,000 to 750,000 distinct CDR3 sequences, with under 25% as singletons. Sequencing used blood. The receptors shown here come from a man in his 70s in good health.

This clonotype was observed a handful of times. J is TRBJ2-7 and V is TRBV20-1; D possibly corresponds to TRBD1 (6 bases). V lost 1 base, J lost 2 bases, and 18 bases lay in between. Germline CDR1 is DFQATT and CDR2 is SNEGSKA (reference sequence). The CDR3 sequence is 16 residues long. The CDR3 loop reads CSARGGWTDDPYEQYF. The CDR3 nucleotides are TGCAGTGCTAGAGGAGGCTGGACAGATGATCCCTACGAGCAGTACTTC.

This clonotype showed up many times. The chain links TRBV12-3 or TRBV12-4 to TRBJ2-7; D call uncertain. V shed 6 bases and J shed 9 bases, with 15 bases lying between them. The length of the CDR3 is 12 residues. The CDR3 loop reads CASSSDVHTQYF. The DNA of the CDR3 is TGTGCCAGCAGCTCGGATGTACACACGCAGTACTTC.

About this clonotype: The junction and the germline gene differ at one end; a read error may be behind it. The chain joins TRBV7-7 to TRBJ2-7; 10 nucleotides align to TRBD1. Germline values: CDR1 SSHAT, CDR2 FNYEAQ (reference sequence). CDR3 length: 17 residues. CDR3 nucleotides: TGTGCTAGCAGCCCCCTCTCCTACCGGGACAGGGGCCCTCAGCAGTACTTC. This codes for CASSPLSYRDRGPQQYF.

This clonotype turned up a few times. The chain joins TRBV20-1 to TRBJ2-4, with 12 bases fitting TRBD2. Trimming removed 6 bases from V and 6 bases from J; junction bases left unmatched: 3. Germline V gene sequence: CDR1 DFQATT, CDR2 SNEGSKA (reference sequence). The CDR3 extends over 13 amino acids. The CDR3 DNA follows: TGCAGTGCGCCGACTAGCGGGAGAAACATTCAGTACTTC. It yields the protein CSAPTSGRNIQYF.

The gene calls are TRBV6-6 and TRBJ2-1; 9 bases fit TRBD2. CDR3 length equals 16 residues. Germline V CDR1 and CDR2: MNHNY, SVGAGI (reference sequence). With V trimmed by 6 bases and J by 4 bases, 10 bases remained unmatched. As DNA, the CDR3 is TGTGCCAGCAGCTCGGGCACGGGACTAGCTTACAATGAGCAGTTCTTC. This encodes CASSSGTGLAYNEQFF.

This sequence joins TRBV2 and TRBJ2-1, with TRBD2 matching 7 bases. The CDR3 runs to 14 residues. V lost 6 bases, J lost 6 bases, and 8 bases stayed unmatched. Germline V gives CDR1 SNHLY, CDR2 FYNNEI. CDR3 DNA: TGTGCCAGCAGCGGAGCGGGATTGGTCAATGAGCAGTTCTTC. Its protein product is CASSGAGLVNEQFF.

This chain joins TRBV28 and TRBJ2-2; 7 bases fit TRBD2. V shed 7 bases, J shed 7 bases, and the junction held 6 bases outside the gene matches. Germline CDR1 reads MDHEN; CDR2 reads SYDVKM. CDR3 length: 13 residues. CDR3 in amino acids: CASTGGTGGELFF. The CDR3 DNA sequence: TGTGCCAGCACCGGGGGGACCGGCGGGGAGCTGTTTTTT.

This clonotype was counted a few times. This chain connects TRBV12-5 to TRBJ2-3, with 7 bases aligning to TRBD1. This CDR3 has 12 residues. The J segment lost 10 bases and the V segment lost 1 base, leaving 2 bases of the junction unmatched. The V gene's germline CDR1 is LGHNT and CDR2 FRNRAP. The CDR3 DNA reads TGTGCTAGTGGTTTGGCGCAGGGGGCGCAGTATTTT. Translating it yields CASGLAQGAQYF.

This clonotype was seen a handful of times. CDR3 residues: CASSSSGLAGGTNTGELFF. Written as DNA, the CDR3 is TGTGCCAGCAGCTCGTCCGGACTAGCGGGAGGAACGAACACCGGGGAGCTGTTTTTT. The V gene is TRBV7-6, the J gene TRBJ2-2; 14 bases map to TRBD2. The CDR3 is 19 amino acids. The germline CDR1 and CDR2 sequences are SGHVS and FNYEAQ. The junction had 7 bases not matched to a gene; V was cut back by 4 bases and J by 0 bases.

This clonotype was counted between two and nine times. V and J are TRBV15 and TRBJ2-5; the D gene could be TRBD1 or TRBD2 (5 bases each). The V end was cut by 1 base, the J end by 5 bases, with 11 bases between. CDR3 length: 14 amino acids. Germline V gives CDR1 LNHNV, CDR2 YYDKDF (reference sequence). The CDR3 sequence is CATSRGGSVETQYF. The CDR3 bases are TGTGCCACCAGCAGAGGGGGGTCGGTTGAGACCCAGTACTTC. Drawing the rest from reference TRBV15 and TRBJ2-5, the complete variable domain is DAMVIQNPRYQVTQFGKPVTLSCSQTLNHNVMYWYQQKSSQAPKLLFHYYDKDFNNEADTPDNFQSRRPNTSFCFLDIRSPGLGDTAMYLCATSRGGSVETQYFGPGTRLLVL.